These 18 T cell receptor beta chains share one sample of origin, sequenced in a study of T cell responses to AZD1222 COVID-19 vaccine. Sequenced by immunoSEQ multiplex PCR; TCRdb stores in-frame clones only, minus some. The profile shows 150,000 or so clones, under 95% of them singletons. This material consisted of peripheral blood, taken 28 days after the second AZD1222 dose. Receptors were obtained from an adult who received the AZD1222 COVID-19 vaccine.

This clone is a singleton in its sample. The chain links TRBV2 to TRBJ2-2; D ambiguous. Trimming stripped 7 bases from V and 0 bases from J, with 9 bases between. The germline gives CDR1 SNHLY, CDR2 FYNNEI. CDR3 length equals 14 residues. In DNA, the CDR3 is TGTGCCAGCAAGGGCATCGCGAACACCGGGGAGCTGTTTTTT. Protein product: CASKGIANTGELFF. Full variable domain (missing parts from reference TRBV2 and TRBJ2-2): EPEVTQTPSHQVTQMGQEVILRCVPISNHLYFYWYRQILGQKVEFLVSFYNNEISEKSEIFDDQFSVERPDGSNFTLKIRSTKLEDSAMYFCASKGIANTGELFFGEGSRLTVL.

The V gene is TRBV7-9, the J gene TRBJ2-3, with TRBD2 matching over 12 bases. V shed 1 base and J 4 bases; nucleotides not matched to a gene: 0. This CDR3 region has 15 residues. Germline CDR1 reads SEHNR; CDR2 reads FQNEAQ (reference sequence). CDR3 protein: CASSLGTSGADTQYF. The CDR3 DNA sequence: TGTGCCAGCAGCTTAGGGACTAGCGGGGCAGATACGCAGTATTTT. The whole variable domain, remainder taken from reference TRBV7-9 and TRBJ2-3, is DTGVSQNPRHKITKRGQNVTFRCDPISEHNRLYWYRQTLGQGPEFLTYFQNEAQLEKSRLLSDRFSAERPKGSFSTLEIQRTEQGDSAMYLCASSLGTSGADTQYFGPGTRLTVL.

The chain combines TRBV28 with TRBJ1-1; no reliable D call. The CDR3 loop spans 11 amino acids. Germline CDR1 MDHEN, CDR2 SYDVKM. V lost 0 bases, J lost 6 bases, and 2 bases lay in between. The CDR3 nucleotides are TGTGCCAGCAGTTTATGGGCTGAAGCTTTCTTT. This codes for CASSLWAEAFF.

This rearrangement joins TRBV30 to TRBJ1-2; D call uncertain. V was cut by 0 bases and J by 7 bases, with 12 bases left in between. Germline V gene data show CDR1 as GTSNPN and CDR2 as SVGIG (reference sequence). The CDR3 consists of 13 residues. The CDR3 DNA reads TGTGCCTGGAGTGTCAGCAGGACGAGTGGCTACACCTTC. Translated, it gives CAWSVSRTSGYTF.

A single count supports this clone. The genes are TRBV4-2 and TRBJ2-3, with TRBD2 matching 8 bases. The germline V gene encodes CDR1 LGHNA and CDR2 YNFKEQ. Trimming removed 5 bases from V and 2 bases from J; junction bases left unmatched: 6. The CDR3 is 15 amino acids. The CDR3 spells CASSGASGPTDTQYF. The CDR3 nucleotides are TGTGCCAGCAGCGGGGCTAGCGGGCCCACAGATACGCAGTATTTT.

This sequence joins TRBV5-4 and TRBJ2-1; TRBD2 aligns across 7 bases. Germline CDR1 SGHNT, CDR2 YYREEE (reference sequence). There are 14 residues in the CDR3. V lost 6 bases and J lost 2; bases outside the gene matches: 5. The CDR3 loop is CASTMGGAYNEQFF. The CDR3 region has the DNA TGTGCCAGCACCATGGGGGGGGCCTACAATGAGCAGTTCTTC.

The CDR3 loop reads CASSVGEGSGSYDEQFF. DNA for the CDR3: TGTGCCAGCAGCGTAGGGGAGGGGAGCGGGAGTTACGATGAGCAGTTCTTC. The chain recombines TRBV9 with TRBJ2-1; 8 bases match TRBD2. Germline lookup yields CDR1 SGDLS and CDR2 YYNGEE. Trimming took 0 bases from V and 8 from J; bases not matched to a gene: 13. The CDR3 contains 17 residues.

The chain links TRBV6-2 or TRBV6-3 to TRBJ1-2; tentative D call: TRBD1 (5 bases). The CDR3 sequence is 14 residues long. Germline V gene lookup returns CDR1 MNHEY and CDR2 SVGEGT. V lost 4 bases and J 8 bases, leaving 17 bases between the germline ends. CDR3 protein: CASSSGTATAGYTF. In DNA, the CDR3 is TGTGCCAGCAGTTCCGGGACCGCAACCGCCGGCTACACCTTC.

The V and J genes are TRBV3-1 (or the pseudogene TRBV3-2) and TRBJ2-7; 8 bases align to TRBD1. CDR1 is LGHDT, CDR2 YNNKEL, per germline (reference sequence). After removal of 1 base from V and 2 bases from J, the junction contained 1 base not matched to a gene. This CDR3 region has 14 residues. The DNA for the CDR3 is TGTGCCAGCAGCCAAGGACAGGGGCCCTACGAGCAGTACTTC. Its protein product is CASSQGQGPYEQYF.

This chain's CDR3 is CASSETVNTEAFF. In DNA, the CDR3 is TGTGCCAGCAGCGAGACGGTTAACACTGAAGCTTTCTTT. The rearrangement uses TRBV25-1 and TRBJ1-1; D gene unclear. Trimming shortened V by 6 bases and J by 2 bases, and 10 bases separated the two germline ends. The CDR3 runs to 13 residues. From germline, CDR1 is MGHDK and CDR2 SYGVNS.

This clone was seen just once. V usage is TRBV6-5 and J usage is TRBJ2-7; perhaps D is TRBD1 or TRBD2 (5 bases each). The germline V gene has CDR1 MNHEY and CDR2 SVGAGI. Trimming shortened V by 10 bases and J by 0 bases, and 13 bases separated the two germline ends. The CDR3 is made up of 13 amino acids. The CDR3 DNA follows: TGTGCCATACAGGCAGGGACCTCCTACGAGCAGTACTTC. It yields the protein CAIQAGTSYEQYF.

The chain joins TRBV21-1 to TRBJ1-2. TRBV21-1 is marked as a pseudogene. CDR3 size: 18 residues. Here the CDR3 DNA reads TGTGCCAGCAGCAAACCCCTCCTTCACCCTAGGCACCTCTATGGCTACACCTTC. It specifies CASSKPLLHPRHLYGYTF.

J is TRBJ1-1 and V is TRBV27; D uncertain. With 5 bases removed from V and 1 base from J, the gap between germline ends came to 8 bases. The germline V gene encodes CDR1 MNHEY and CDR2 SMNVEV (reference sequence). There are 13 residues in the CDR3. The DNA for the CDR3 is TGTGCCAGCAGTCTCGGTCCGAACACTGAAGCTTTCTTT. Amino acid sequence: CASSLGPNTEAFF.

The gene calls are TRBV2 and TRBJ1-2; TRBD1 matches 7 bases. Germline values: CDR1 SNHLY, CDR2 FYNNEI. This CDR3 has 14 residues. V lost 6 bases to trimming and J lost 8 bases; unmatched junction nucleotides: 12. The CDR3 nucleotides read TGTGCCAGCAGAAGCGACAGGGAAGTAGAGGGCTACACCTTC. It is translated as CASRSDREVEGYTF. The whole variable domain, filled in from reference TRBV2 and TRBJ1-2, reads EPEVTQTPSHQVTQMGQEVILRCVPISNHLYFYWYRQILGQKVEFLVSFYNNEISEKSEIFDDQFSVERPDGSNFTLKIRSTKLEDSAMYFCASRSDREVEGYTFGSGTRLTVV.

This chain links TRBV7-2 with TRBJ2-7; 12 bases line up with TRBD2. The CDR3 totals 17 residues. Germline V gene data show CDR1 as SGHTA and CDR2 as FQGNSA. Trimming cost V 4 bases and J 2 bases; bases outside gene matches: 9. CDR3 bases: TGTGCCAGCAGCTCCGGACTAGCGGGATCCAAACCCTACGAGCAGTACTTC. It encodes CASSSGLAGSKPYEQYF.

The chain has TRBV28 and TRBJ1-2, with unresolved D. From germline, CDR1 is MDHEN and CDR2 SYDVKM. Trimming removed 5 bases at V and 5 bases at J, with 21 bases between. This CDR3 spans 16 amino acids. Here the CDR3 reads CASSAPSSHLSYGYTF. CDR3 sequence (DNA): TGTGCCAGCAGTGCCCCCAGCAGCCACCTATCTTATGGCTACACCTTC.

The chain combines TRBV29-1 with TRBJ2-3; 8 bases align to TRBD1. Unmatched junction bases numbered 3, after V lost 3 bases and J lost 4 bases. This CDR3 has 13 amino acids. From germline, CDR1 is SQVTM and CDR2 ANQGSEA. The CDR3: CSVDTGGSDTQYF. The CDR3 region has the DNA TGCAGCGTTGATACAGGGGGTTCAGATACGCAGTATTTT.

The chain uses TRBV6-5 and TRBJ1-6; 8 bases map to TRBD1. Germline CDR1 reads MNHEY; CDR2 reads SVGAGI. CDR3 length: 14 residues. With 5 bases clipped from V and 10 bases from J, the junction kept 7 bases outside the gene matches. The CDR3 nucleotides read TGTGCCAGCAGTCGCGACAGGGGTGAATCACCCCTCCACTTT. The encoded protein is CASSRDRGESPLHF.